The T cell receptor (beta chain) under discussion was sequenced for a study of OX40 agonist ivuxolimab in advanced cancers. Study details: Those enrolled were roughly 80% male, with a mean age of 60 years and ages from roughly 20 to 85. Study outcomes and limitations: Low normalized T-cell clonal expansion was also seen in some nonresponders. There were, on average, more expanded clones in CD8+ T cells than in CD4+.

A remark on this clone: Its specificity is unknown.

Systemic immunosuppression or a history of autoimmune disease excluded patients. Data came from immunoSEQ multiplex PCR; TCRdb stores just in-frame clones and leaves some out. Here the sample spans around 93,000 clones, around nine tenths being singletons. The clonotype was recovered from an adult with an advanced solid tumor such as melanoma, head and neck, liver or kidney cancer. The specimen comprised CD4+ or CD8+ T cells sorted from blood, sampled in a trial of the OX40 agonist ivuxolimab.

As DNA, the CDR3 is TGTGCCAGCAGCTTCAGTAACTATGGCTACACCTTC. As protein: CASSFSNYGYTF. The rearrangement joins TRBV7-2 to TRBJ1-2; D ambiguous. Germline V lookup: CDR1 SGHTA, CDR2 FQGNSA. CDR3 length equals 12 residues. Trimming took off 3 bases at V and 1 base at J, with 3 bases between the two ends.